This T cell receptor (beta chain) was identified during a study of spatial heterogeneity in lung cancer. Study results and limitations: Expanded alpha and beta TCR counts within tumors tracked tumor mutation counts. Estimation of coverage gave values of around 7% for alpha and around 14% for beta chains in tumor T cells.

A unique molecular identifier was attached to every TCR cDNA molecule. TCRdb redid the calling of the 5' RACE reads with MiXCR, one entry per CDR3 protein. There are 20,000 to 25,000 distinct CDR3 sequences in the sample; around 6.6% occur only once, and 10% lies in the top ten. For this clonotype: Its antigen is currently unknown. A much larger clonotype is one base distant, so this may be a read error.

Germline V gene lookup returns CDR1 ENHRY and CDR2 SYGVKD. CDR3 length equals 13 residues. Time point noted: sample taken at primary tumor resection. The approximately 72 donors had untreated early-stage non-small cell lung cancer. The authors sequenced whole RNA from tumor, nontumor lung or frozen PBMC without sorting. This clonotype was obtained from a male donor with early-stage non-small cell lung cancer. Source: lung tumor tissue, taken at surgery. The chain links TRBV10-3 to TRBJ2-7, with D maybe TRBD2 (5 bases). CDR3 coding DNA: TGTGCCATCGGAGCGGAGAGCTTCTACGAGCAGCACTTC. Translation gives CAIGAESFYEQHF.